A selection of T cell receptor beta chains follows, all from one sample in a study of blood T cell repertoires in COVID-19. Only in-frame clones appear in the TCRdb table, and some are missing; sequencing was by immunoSEQ multiplex PCR. The sample holds around 99,000 clones, approximately 89% seen once. What was sequenced was peripheral blood. The source of these receptors is a man aged 50 to 59 with active or convalescent COVID-19. Both conserved end residues are part of each CDR3. D genes are given only for firm matches. Not all rows give a size; the values are once, few, many and, for expanded clones, a class.

- few TRBJ2-1 TRBV7-2 TGTGCCAGCAGCATTAACGGTGGGGGGTACGGCAATGAGCAGTTCTTC CASSINGGGYGNEQFF
- - TRBJ1-1 TRBV19 TGTGCCAGTACCCCTCGATGGGGGGACACTGAAGCTTTCTTT CASTPRWGDTEAFF
- once TRBJ2-3 TRBV3-1/TRBV3-2 TGTGCCAGCAGCCAAAGGGCGGGGTGGTCAGATACGCAGTATTTT CASSQRAGWSDTQYF
- - TRBJ2-1 TRBV11-3 TGTGCCAGCAGCTTAGCACGGTACAATGAGCAGTTCTTC CASSLARYNEQFF
- - TRBJ2-1 TRBV24-1 TGTGCCACCAGTGATCCGCGGGACTCGGTTGGCGATGAGCAGTTCTTC CATSDPRDSVGDEQFF
- - TRBJ2-3 TRBV4-3 TGCGCCAGCAGCCAAAACTCTAGGGGTGAGGCAGATACGCAGTATTTT CASSQNSRGEADTQYF
- - TRBJ2-5 TRBV18 TGTGCCAGCTCACCACCACTAGATCTACAGACCCAGTACTTC CASSPPLDLQTQYF
TRBD2 - TRBJ2-7 TRBV5-8 TGTGCCAGCAGCCTTTTTACTTCTAGCGGGTACAACTACGAGCAGTACTTC CASSLFTSSGYNYEQYF
TRBD2 - TRBJ2-5 TRBV28 TGTGCCAGCAGTACTAGCGGGAGCAGGGAGACCCAGTACTTC CASSTSGSRETQYF
- - TRBJ2-7 TRBV28 TGTGCCAGCAGTTTGGGGGGATACGAGCAGTACTTC CASSLGGYEQYF
- many TRBJ1-1 TRBV7-9 TGTGCCAGCAGAAACAGCAACACTGAAGCTTTCTTT CASRNSNTEAFF
TRBD1 - TRBJ2-2 TRBV7-9 TGTGCCAGCAGCCGGGGACAGACGAACACCGGGGAGCTGTTTTTT CASSRGQTNTGELFF
TRBD2 - TRBJ2-3 TRBV6-2/TRBV6-3 TGTGCCAGCAGTAGGTTCAGCGGGAAGAGCACAGATACGCAGTATTTT CASSRFSGKSTDTQYF
- once TRBJ2-2 TRBV11-3 TGTGCCAGCAGCTTAGATGGGAGTGTCGGGGAGCTGTTTTTT CASSLDGSVGELFF
TRBD2 - TRBJ2-1 TRBV13 TGTGCCAGCAGCTTAGGCCTAGCGGACAATGAGCAGTTCTTC CASSLGLADNEQFF
- once TRBJ1-2 TRBV18 TGTGCCAGCTCACCACCGAGAGGCGATAAGGAGGACAGCAACTATGGCTACACCTTC CASSPPRGDKEDSNYGYTF
- - TRBJ2-7 TRBV2 TGTGCCAGCAGTGACGGTTTTTCCTACGAGCAGTACTTC CASSDGFSYEQYF
- - TRBJ2-1 TRBV19 TGTGCCAGTCGCCCCGCGGTATCCTACAATGAGCAGTTCTTC CASRPAVSYNEQFF
- - TRBJ1-4 TRBV5-1 TGCGCCAGCAGCTTGGGAGTCCGTTCTAATGAAAAACTGTTTTTT CASSLGVRSNEKLFF
TRBD1 once TRBJ2-7 TRBV5-8 TGTGCCAGCAGCTTTAGGTTGGGACAGGGGGCCAACGAGCAGTACTTC CASSFRLGQGANEQYF
- - TRBJ1-2 TRBV28 TGTGCCAGCAGTTTAGGGCCAGGAAACCCCTGGGGCTACACCTTC CASSLGPGNPWGYTF
TRBD1 few TRBJ1-1 TRBV6-5 TGTGCCAGCAGGACAGGGGACACTGAAGCTTTCTTT CASRTGDTEAFF